A selection of T cell receptor beta chains follows, all from one sample in a study of shared clonotypes between healthy human individuals. Data came from immunoSEQ multiplex PCR; TCRdb stores just in-frame clones and leaves some out. Counted here are 2 million to 3 million clones, roughly 93% occurring once; the ten biggest clones make up about 0.39%. The sample taken for sequencing was naive CD4+ T cells from PBMCs. These receptors were taken from a man between 18 and 35 years old in good health. Some clones in this sample may be carry-over from other donors' samples. The CDR3 runs from the conserved cysteine through the conserved F or W. The D gene is left open where the match is weak. The listing skips clone size in some rows; elsewhere it reads once, few, many or a size class.

D,V,J,size,CDR3,DNA
TRBD2,TRBV5-1,TRBJ2-3,.,CASSSGNSGAGNTQYF,TGCGCCAGCAGCTCCGGCAATAGCGGGGCGGGTAATACGCAGTATTTT
.,TRBV18,TRBJ1-5,.,CASSPSRRSNQPQHF,TGTGCCAGCTCACCGTCTCGGAGAAGCAATCAGCCCCAGCATTTT
.,TRBV27,TRBJ2-7,few,CASSGSGTYEQYF,TGTGCCAGCAGTGGTAGCGGTACCTACGAGCAGTACTTC
.,TRBV5-1,TRBJ1-5,.,CASSPGGARDQPQHF,TGCGCCAGCAGCCCCGGGGGGGCCCGAGATCAGCCCCAGCATTTT
.,TRBV6-1,TRBJ1-1,.,CASSELRANTEAFF,TGTGCCAGCAGTGAACTCCGGGCGAACACTGAAGCTTTCTTT
TRBD2,TRBV7-8,TRBJ2-7,.,CASSFRASGKHEQYF,TGTGCCAGCAGCTTCCGGGCTAGCGGGAAGCACGAGCAGTACTTC
TRBD1,TRBV7-6,TRBJ2-7,.,CASSGPGQGIEQYF,TGTGCCAGCAGCGGCCCGGGACAGGGCATCGAGCAGTACTTC
TRBD2,TRBV9,TRBJ2-7,.,CASSPSAGGPREQYF,TGTGCCAGCAGCCCCTCAGCGGGAGGGCCACGGGAGCAGTACTTC
.,TRBV7-6,TRBJ2-7,.,CASPRAEQYF,TGTGCCAGCCCTCGGGCGGAGCAGTACTTC
TRBD1,TRBV18,TRBJ2-3,.,CASYRTGSADTQYF,TGTGCCAGCTACCGGACAGGTTCGGCAGATACGCAGTATTTT
.,TRBV18,TRBJ1-2,.,CASSRWTADYGYTF,TGTGCCAGCTCAAGATGGACAGCCGACTATGGCTACACCTTC
TRBD2,TRBV5-4,TRBJ2-5,.,CASSRGLAGGNYQETQYF,TGTGCCAGCAGCAGGGGACTAGCGGGAGGGAATTACCAAGAGACCCAGTACTTC
.,TRBV27,TRBJ2-3,.,CASSTDFPGTQYF,TGTGCCAGCAGTACGGACTTCCCAGGGACGCAGTATTTT
.,TRBV19,TRBJ1-5,.,CASSVGRVEPQHF,TGTGCCAGTAGCGTTGGCCGCGTGGAGCCCCAGCATTTT
TRBD2,TRBV4-1,TRBJ2-2,.,CASSQARLAPLVELFF,TGCGCCAGCAGCCAAGCGAGACTAGCCCCTCTGGTGGAGCTGTTTTTT
.,TRBV14,TRBJ2-1,.,CASSQVLLGVTVANEQFF,TGTGCCAGCAGCCAAGTCTTACTGGGGGTTACGGTGGCGAATGAGCAGTTCTTC
.,TRBV2,TRBJ1-5,.,CASSVQGTSQPQHF,TGTGCCAGCAGTGTGCAGGGAACCTCTCAGCCCCAGCATTTT
.,TRBV6-5,TRBJ1-5,.,CASSPGPASPQHF,TGTGCCAGCAGTCCTGGACCCGCCAGTCCCCAGCATTTT
.,TRBV6-1,TRBJ1-5,.,CASEVMTSNQPQHF,TGTGCCAGCGAGGTTATGACTAGCAATCAGCCCCAGCATTTT
TRBD1,TRBV5-6,TRBJ1-1,.,CASRTDRGANTEAFF,TGTGCCAGCAGGACGGACAGGGGGGCCAACACTGAAGCTTTCTTT
.,TRBV12-1,TRBJ2-7,.,CASSSANGPYEQYF,TGTGCCAGCAGCTCTGCGAACGGGCCCTACGAGCAGTACTTC
.,TRBV10-2,TRBJ1-4,.,CASRTATNEKLFF,TGCGCCAGCAGGACGGCAACTAATGAAAAACTGTTTTTT
.,TRBV19,TRBJ1-5,few,CASSSGRRGNQPQHF,TGTGCCAGTAGTAGCGGCAGGCGAGGCAATCAGCCCCAGCATTTT
.,TRBV7-2,TRBJ2-2,.,CASSRVGELFF,TGTGCCAGCAGCCGGGTAGGGGAGCTGTTTTTT
.,TRBV19,TRBJ2-7,.,CASKHSTGYRVNEQYF,TGTGCCAGCAAACACTCCACCGGGTACCGTGTGAACGAGCAGTACTTC
.,TRBV5-1,TRBJ2-2,few,CASSLAPSNTGELFF,TGCGCCAGCAGCTTGGCCCCTAGTAACACCGGGGAGCTGTTTTTT
.,TRBV13,TRBJ2-6,.,CASSAWASGANVLTF,TGTGCCAGCAGCGCCTGGGCATCAGGGGCCAACGTCCTGACTTTC
TRBD2,TRBV5-1,TRBJ2-1,few,CASSLAGTSGNSYNEQFF,TGCGCCAGCAGCTTGGCGGGGACTAGCGGAAACTCCTACAATGAGCAGTTCTTC
.,TRBV5-1,TRBJ2-2,.,CASTLAQNTGELFF,TGCGCCAGCACCCTGGCACAGAACACCGGGGAGCTGTTTTTT
TRBD2,TRBV5-4,TRBJ2-3,.,CASSSPAGKSTDTQYF,TGTGCCAGCAGCTCCCCAGCGGGAAAAAGCACAGATACGCAGTATTTT
TRBD1,TRBV28,TRBJ1-6,once,CASSFGQGGSPLHF,TGTGCCAGCAGTTTCGGACAGGGGGGTTCACCCCTCCACTTT
.,TRBV7-3,TRBJ2-3,.,CASSLTKGDTQYF,TGTGCCAGCAGCTTAACGAAAGGAGATACGCAGTATTTT
.,TRBV7-9,TRBJ2-3,.,CASSPQGGADTQYF,TGTGCCAGCAGCCCACAGGGCGGAGCAGATACGCAGTATTTT
.,TRBV14,TRBJ1-1,.,CASSQLALNTEAFF,TGTGCCAGCAGCCAGCTCGCCTTGAACACTGAAGCTTTCTTT
.,TRBV10-3,TRBJ2-7,.,CAISDLWERTYEQYF,TGTGCCATCAGTGATCTGTGGGAGCGCACCTACGAGCAGTACTTC
.,TRBV4-2,TRBJ2-3,.,CASSQAFTDTQYF,TGTGCCAGCAGCCAAGCCTTCACAGATACGCAGTATTTT